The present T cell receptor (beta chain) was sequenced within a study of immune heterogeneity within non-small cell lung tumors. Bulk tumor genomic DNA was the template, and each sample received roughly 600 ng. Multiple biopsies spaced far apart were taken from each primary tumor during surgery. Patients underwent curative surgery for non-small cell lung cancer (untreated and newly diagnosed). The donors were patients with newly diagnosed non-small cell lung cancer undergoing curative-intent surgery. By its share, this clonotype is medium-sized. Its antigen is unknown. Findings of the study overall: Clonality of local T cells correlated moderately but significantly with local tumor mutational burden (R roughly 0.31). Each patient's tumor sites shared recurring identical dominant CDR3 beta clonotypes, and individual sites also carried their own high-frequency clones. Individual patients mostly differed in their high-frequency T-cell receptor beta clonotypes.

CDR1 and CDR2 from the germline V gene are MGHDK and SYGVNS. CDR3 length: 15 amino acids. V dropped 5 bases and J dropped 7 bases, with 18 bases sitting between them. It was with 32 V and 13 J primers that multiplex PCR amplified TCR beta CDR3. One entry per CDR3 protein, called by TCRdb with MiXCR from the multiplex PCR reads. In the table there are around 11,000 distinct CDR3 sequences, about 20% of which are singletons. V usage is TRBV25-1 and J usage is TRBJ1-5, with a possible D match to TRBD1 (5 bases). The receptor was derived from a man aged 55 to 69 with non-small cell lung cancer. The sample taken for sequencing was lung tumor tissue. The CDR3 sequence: CASSSRDSEGQPQHF. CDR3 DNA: TGTGCCAGCAGTAGCCGGGACTCCGAGGGGCAGCCCCAGCATTTT. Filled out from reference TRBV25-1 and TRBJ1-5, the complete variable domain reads EADIYQTPRYLVIGTGKKITLECSQTMGHDKMYWYQQDPGMELHLIHYSYGVNSTEKGDLSSESTVSRIRTEHFPLTLESARPSHTSQYLCASSSRDSEGQPQHFGDGTRLSIL.